A single sample is the source of the 23 T cell receptor beta chains below, sequenced in a study of shared clonotypes between healthy human individuals. Profiling relied on immunoSEQ multiplex PCR, and the TCRdb table lists in-frame clones only, not all of them. The table has some 2.3 million clones, just over 90% seen once. The sample was naive CD4+ T cells from PBMCs. Sample subset: CD45RA+ positively selected. The source of these receptors is a young man in good health. Some clones in this sample may be carry-over from other donors' samples.

Notes on this clone: Other DNA sequences of this sample code for an identical CDR3. The chain combines TRBV7-3 with TRBJ2-3; D uncertain. Per germline, CDR1 SGHTA and CDR2 FQGTGA. The CDR3 spans 13 residues. V gave up 4 bases and J gave up 4 bases, with 9 bases separating them. The CDR3 nucleotides read TGTGCCAGCAGCTCGACGGGTTCAGATACGCAGTATTTT. This sequence encodes CASSSTGSDTQYF.

V usage is TRBV28 and J usage is TRBJ2-7, with D unclear. Germline CDR1 and CDR2: MDHEN and SYDVKM. The CDR3 consists of 14 residues. V was cut by 5 bases and J by 7 bases, with 18 bases left in between. In nucleotides, the CDR3 is TGTGCCAGCAGTCTCCAGGTCACCTCCTGGGAGCAGTACTTC. Residues: CASSLQVTSWEQYF.

The J gene is TRBJ1-4, the V gene TRBV10-1; no reliable D call. Germline lookup yields CDR1 WNHNN and CDR2 SYGVQD (reference sequence). Trimming left V 2 bases short and J 5 bases short, with 9 bases between. The length of the CDR3 is 14 residues. CDR3 in DNA: TGCGCCAGCAGTGAGGGCAGAAGAAATGAAAAACTGTTTTTT. It specifies CASSEGRRNEKLFF.

The V call is TRBV7-2, the J call TRBJ2-2, with D possibly being TRBD2 (5 bases). Deletions cut 7 bases from V and 1 base from J, with 7 bases between. CDR1 and CDR2 (germline): SGHTA, FQGNSA. The length of the CDR3 is 13 residues. The CDR3 loop reads CASTRGNTGELFF. The DNA for the CDR3 is TGTGCCAGCACCCGGGGGAACACCGGGGAGCTGTTTTTT.

The chain has TRBV13 and TRBJ1-2; 10 bases align to TRBD1. V gave up 3 bases and J gave up 5 bases; unmatched junction bases: 3. The germline V gene has CDR1 PRHDT and CDR2 FYEKMQ (reference sequence). CDR3 length: 14 amino acids. The CDR3 protein is CASSLRTGGYGYTF. The CDR3 region has the DNA TGTGCCAGCAGCTTGCGGACAGGGGGTTATGGCTACACCTTC.

As regards this clone: Other DNA sequences of this sample code for an identical CDR3. The chain is built from TRBV2 and TRBJ2-2; 10 bases fit TRBD2. CDR1 is SNHLY, CDR2 FYNNEI, per germline. With V trimmed by 4 bases and J by 1 base, 0 bases remained unmatched. This CDR3 is built from 15 residues. The CDR3 bases are TGTGCCAGCAGTGGACTAGCGGGGAACACCGGGGAGCTGTTTTTT. As protein: CASSGLAGNTGELFF.

The chain carries TRBV6-5 and TRBJ1-3; D unclear. The CDR3 loop spans 16 amino acids. Germline V CDR1 and CDR2: MNHEY, SVGAGI. V gave up 0 bases and J gave up 0 bases, with 9 bases separating them. The CDR3 DNA is TGTGCCAGCAGTTACTCGTGGCTGACCTCTGGAAACACCATATATTTT. Translating it yields CASSYSWLTSGNTIYF.

The V and J genes are TRBV14 and TRBJ1-2, with D unclear. The V end lost 4 bases, the J end lost 8 bases, and 20 bases lay between the germline ends. This CDR3 is 15 amino acids long. CDR1 is SGHDN, CDR2 FVKESK, per germline. The CDR3 loop is CASSRRSDYGGGYTF. The CDR3 nucleotides read TGTGCCAGCAGCCGGAGGAGTGACTACGGAGGGGGCTACACCTTC.

The chain carries TRBV4-1 and TRBJ1-2, with 9 bases that match TRBD1. The germline CDR1 and CDR2 sequences are MGHRA and YSYEKL. CDR3 length equals 14 residues. Trimming removed 4 bases from V and 5 bases from J; junction bases left unmatched: 5. The CDR3 DNA reads TGCGCCAGCAGCCGGACAGGGGAGGGGTATGGCTACACCTTC. Amino acid sequence: CASSRTGEGYGYTF.

This clone is a singleton in its sample. The CDR3 nucleotides read TGTGCCAGCAGTTTACTAGGGACAGCCAACACCGGGGAGCTGTTTTTT. Amino acids: CASSLLGTANTGELFF. The rearrangement links TRBV28 to TRBJ2-2; 7 nucleotides align to TRBD1. Trimming took 2 bases from V and 2 from J; bases not matched to a gene: 5. The germline gives CDR1 MDHEN, CDR2 SYDVKM. The CDR3 consists of 16 residues. Combining the CDR3 with reference TRBV28 and TRBJ2-2 gives the whole variable domain DVKVTQSSRYLVKRTGEKVFLECVQDMDHENMFWYRQDPGLGLRLIYFSYDVKMKEKGDIPEGYSVSREKKERFSLILESASTNQTSMYLCASSLLGTANTGELFFGEGSRLTVL.

The V and J genes are TRBV28 and TRBJ1-2; D call uncertain. Per germline, CDR1 MDHEN and CDR2 SYDVKM. The CDR3 sequence is 14 residues long. V was shortened by 6 bases and J by 4 bases, with 15 bases between the two germline ends. The CDR3 sequence is CASRMDGPTYGYTF. The CDR3 DNA reads as TGTGCCAGCAGGATGGACGGCCCAACCTATGGCTACACCTTC.

This chain links TRBV7-2 with TRBJ2-5; tentatively, D is TRBD2 (5 bases). Germline CDR1 SGHTA, CDR2 FQGNSA. The CDR3 contains 15 residues. The V end lost 4 bases, the J end lost 4 bases, and 16 bases lay between the germline ends. Here the CDR3 DNA reads TGTGCCAGCAGCTCACCTGGACTCTATGGAGAGACCCAGTACTTC. This encodes CASSSPGLYGETQYF.

The chain carries TRBV6-1 and TRBJ2-7; D not certain. V was shortened by 4 bases and J by 3 bases, with 4 bases between the two germline ends. The CDR3 is made up of 11 amino acids. CDR1 is MNHNS and CDR2 is SASEGT in the germline V gene. CDR3 DNA: TGTGCCAGCAGTGGTGACTACGAGCAGTACTTC. It specifies CASSGDYEQYF.

This chain connects TRBV7-9 to TRBJ2-2, with D perhaps matching TRBD1 or TRBD2 (5 bases each). V gave up 5 bases and J gave up 5 bases, with 15 bases separating them. Germline loops: CDR1 SEHNR, CDR2 FQNEAQ (reference sequence). This CDR3 region has 15 residues. This CDR3 reads CASSGIEGRTGELFF. CDR3 DNA: TGTGCCAGCAGCGGAATTGAGGGGAGAACCGGGGAGCTGTTTTTT.

This chain connects TRBV28 to TRBJ2-1, with 15 bases matching TRBD2. The V gene end was trimmed by 5 bases and the J gene end by 7 bases; junction bases not matched to a gene: 9. The CDR3 sequence is 17 residues long. The V gene's germline CDR1 is MDHEN and CDR2 SYDVKM. The CDR3 sequence is CASSPLGLAGGGNEQFF. CDR3 in DNA: TGTGCCAGCAGTCCGCTGGGACTAGCGGGAGGAGGGAATGAGCAGTTCTTC.

The J gene is TRBJ2-1, the V gene TRBV4-2; TRBD1 aligns across 10 bases. The CDR3 runs 16 residues. CDR1 and CDR2 (germline): LGHNA, YNFKEQ. J was trimmed by 3 bases and V by 2 bases; bases with no gene match: 4. The CDR3 loop reads CASSQTGTGDYNEQFF. The CDR3 DNA reads as TGTGCCAGCAGCCAAACCGGGACAGGGGACTACAATGAGCAGTTCTTC.

The chain employs TRBV9 and TRBJ2-7; 8 bases map to TRBD2. J was trimmed by 1 base and V by 0 bases; bases with no gene match: 6. The CDR3 extends over 16 amino acids. The germline gives CDR1 SGDLS, CDR2 YYNGEE. The CDR3 coding sequence is TGTGCCAGCAGCGTAGGTCCAGCGGGAGCGTCCTACGAGCAGTACTTC. Translation gives CASSVGPAGASYEQYF.

This clone was found once. J is TRBJ1-4 and V is TRBV18; 8 bases fit TRBD1. The germline CDR1 and CDR2 sequences are KGHSH and LQKENI. This CDR3 region has 14 residues. With V trimmed by 4 bases and J by 7 bases, 5 bases remained unmatched. CDR3 coding DNA: TGTGCCAGCTCACTAGGACAGGGAGGTGAAAAACTGTTTTTT. It codes for CASSLGQGGEKLFF.

The chain employs TRBV6-1 and TRBJ1-2; TRBD1 aligns across 9 bases. CDR1 is MNHNS, CDR2 SASEGT, per germline. With 8 bases clipped from V and 7 bases from J, the junction kept 8 bases outside the gene matches. The CDR3 covers 13 residues. The CDR3 here is CASRLGTGFGYTF. In DNA form, the CDR3 reads TGTGCCAGCCGTTTAGGGACAGGGTTTGGCTACACCTTC.

DNA of the CDR3: TGTGCCAGCAGCGCCGCACAGAGAGGTTACGAGCAGTACTTC. Translation: CASSAAQRGYEQYF. V gene TRBV7-2 combines with J gene TRBJ2-7; D ambiguous. Germline CDR1 and CDR2: SGHTA and FQGNSA. This CDR3 spans 14 amino acids. Trimming left V 5 bases short and J 4 bases short, with 15 bases between. Supplemented by reference TRBV7-2 and TRBJ2-7, the full variable domain reads GAGVSQSPSNKVTEKGKDVELRCDPISGHTALYWYRQSLGQGLEFLIYFQGNSAPDKSGLPSDRFSAERTGGSVSTLTIQRTQQEDSAVYLCASSAAQRGYEQYFGPGTRLTVT.

This clone was counted a single time. An end of the junction differs from the germline gene, which may be a read error. The chain uses TRBV7-2 and TRBJ2-3; 9 bases are a match to TRBD2. Germline V gene data show CDR1 as SGHTA and CDR2 as FQGNSA. The CDR3 consists of 17 residues. The CDR3, as DNA: TGTGCCAGCAGCCTAGCCCCTGCGGGAGGGGGCACAGATACGCAGTATTTT. This encodes CASSLAPAGGGTDTQYF. The whole variable domain, filled in from reference TRBV7-2 and TRBJ2-3, reads GAGVSQSPSNKVTEKGKDVELRCDPISGHTALYWYRQSLGQGLEFLIYFQGNSAPDKSGLPSDRFSAERTGGSVSTLTIQRTQQEDSAVYLCASSLAPAGGGTDTQYFGPGTRLTVL.

Concerning this clone itself: Other DNA sequences within the sample encode an identical CDR3. The chain joins TRBV11-2 to TRBJ2-1; a possible D gene is TRBD2 (6 bases). V lost 3 bases and J lost 3, with 9 bases in between. Germline V CDR1 and CDR2: SGHAT, FQNNGV. The CDR3 extends over 14 amino acids. This CDR3 reads CASSLRTIYNEQFF. The DNA of the CDR3 is TGTGCCAGCAGCTTGCGGACTATCTACAATGAGCAGTTCTTC.

V is TRBV28 and J is TRBJ2-1; 8 bases align to TRBD2. Per the germline V gene, CDR1 is MDHEN and CDR2 is SYDVKM. The CDR3 loop spans 15 amino acids. After removal of 5 bases from V and 5 bases from J, the junction contained 8 bases not matched to a gene. The CDR3 here is CASSPGTRTNNEQFF. Written as DNA, the CDR3 is TGTGCCAGCAGTCCCGGGACTAGGACTAACAATGAGCAGTTCTTC.